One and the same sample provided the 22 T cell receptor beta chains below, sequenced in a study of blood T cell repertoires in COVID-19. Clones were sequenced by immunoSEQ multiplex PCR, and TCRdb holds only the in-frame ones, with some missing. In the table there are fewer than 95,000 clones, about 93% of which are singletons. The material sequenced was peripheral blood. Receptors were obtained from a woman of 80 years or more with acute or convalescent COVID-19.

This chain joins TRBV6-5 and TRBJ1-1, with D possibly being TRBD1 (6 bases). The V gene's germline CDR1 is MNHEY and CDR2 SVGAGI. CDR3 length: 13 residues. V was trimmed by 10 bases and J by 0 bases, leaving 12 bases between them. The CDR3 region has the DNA TGTGCCACAGGGGCCCACCTGAACACTGAAGCTTTCTTT. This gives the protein CATGAHLNTEAFF.

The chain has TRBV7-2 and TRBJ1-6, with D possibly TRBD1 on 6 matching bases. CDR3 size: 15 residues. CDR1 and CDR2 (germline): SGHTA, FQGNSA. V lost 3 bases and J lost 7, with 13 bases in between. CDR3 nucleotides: TGTGCCAGCAGCTTCCAGGGGTCCCCGAATTCACCCCTCCACTTT. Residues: CASSFQGSPNSPLHF.

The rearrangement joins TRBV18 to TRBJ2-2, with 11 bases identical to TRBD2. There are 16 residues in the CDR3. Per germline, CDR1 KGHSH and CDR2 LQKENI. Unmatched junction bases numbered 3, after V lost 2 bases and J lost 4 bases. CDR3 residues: CASSPALAGVTGELFF. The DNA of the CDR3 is TGTGCCAGCTCACCAGCACTAGCGGGAGTCACCGGGGAGCTGTTTTTT.

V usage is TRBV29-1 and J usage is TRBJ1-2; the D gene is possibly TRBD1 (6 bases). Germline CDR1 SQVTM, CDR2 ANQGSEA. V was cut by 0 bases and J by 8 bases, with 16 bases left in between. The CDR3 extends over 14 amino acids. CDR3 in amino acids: CSVEDPPTGRGYTF. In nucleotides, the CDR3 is TGCAGCGTTGAAGATCCCCCAACAGGGCGCGGCTACACCTTC.

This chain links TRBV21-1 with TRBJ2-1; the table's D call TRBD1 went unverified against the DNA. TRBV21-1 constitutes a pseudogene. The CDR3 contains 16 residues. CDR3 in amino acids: CASSKVRDMWDNEQFF. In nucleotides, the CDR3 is TGTGCCAGCAGCAAAGTAAGGGACATGTGGGACAATGAGCAGTTCTTC.

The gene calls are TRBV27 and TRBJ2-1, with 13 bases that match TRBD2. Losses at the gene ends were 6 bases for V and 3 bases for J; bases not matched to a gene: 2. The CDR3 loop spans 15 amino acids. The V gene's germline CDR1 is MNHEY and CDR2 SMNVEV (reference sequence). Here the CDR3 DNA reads TGTGCCAGCAGGGGGACTAGCGGGAACTACAATGAGCAGTTCTTC. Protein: CASRGTSGNYNEQFF.

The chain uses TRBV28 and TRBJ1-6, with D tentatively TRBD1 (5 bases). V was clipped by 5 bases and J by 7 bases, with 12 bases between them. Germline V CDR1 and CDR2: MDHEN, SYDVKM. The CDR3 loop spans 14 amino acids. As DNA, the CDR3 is TGTGCCAGCAGTAGCGGGACGGAGAATTCACCCCTCCACTTT. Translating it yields CASSSGTENSPLHF.

CDR3 sequence: CASSPLQREWEQYF. The CDR3 coding sequence is TGTGCCAGCAGTCCTCTTCAGCGGGAGTGGGAGCAGTACTTC. The chain uses TRBV27 and TRBJ2-7, with 8 bases matching TRBD2. J lost 7 bases, V lost 5 bases, and 10 bases had no gene match. The CDR3 length is 14 residues. Germline V gene lookup returns CDR1 MNHEY and CDR2 SMNVEV (reference sequence).

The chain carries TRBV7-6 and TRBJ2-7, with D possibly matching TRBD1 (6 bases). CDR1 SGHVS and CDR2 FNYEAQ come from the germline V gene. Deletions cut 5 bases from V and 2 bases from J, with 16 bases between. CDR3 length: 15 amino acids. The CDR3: CASSNQQGATYEQYF. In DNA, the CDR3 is TGTGCCAGCAGCAATCAACAGGGTGCAACCTACGAGCAGTACTTC.

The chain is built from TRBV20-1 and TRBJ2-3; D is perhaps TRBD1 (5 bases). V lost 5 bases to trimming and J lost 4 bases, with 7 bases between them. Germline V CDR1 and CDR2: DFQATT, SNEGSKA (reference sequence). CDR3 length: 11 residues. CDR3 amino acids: CSALGADTQYF. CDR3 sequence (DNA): TGCAGTGCTTTAGGGGCAGATACGCAGTATTTT.

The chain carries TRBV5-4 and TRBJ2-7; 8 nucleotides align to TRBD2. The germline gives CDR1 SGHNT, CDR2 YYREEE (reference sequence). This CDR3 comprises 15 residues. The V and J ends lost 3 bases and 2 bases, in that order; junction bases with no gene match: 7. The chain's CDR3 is CASSSGGFNAYEQYF. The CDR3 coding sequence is TGTGCCAGCAGCTCGGGAGGGTTTAACGCCTACGAGCAGTACTTC.

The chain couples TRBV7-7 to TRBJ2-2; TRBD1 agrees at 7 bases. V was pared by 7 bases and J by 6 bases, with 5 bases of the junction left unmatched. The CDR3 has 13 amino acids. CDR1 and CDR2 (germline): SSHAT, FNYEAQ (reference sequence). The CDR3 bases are TGTGCCAGCACAACAGGGGTCGCCGGGGAGCTGTTTTTT. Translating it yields CASTTGVAGELFF.

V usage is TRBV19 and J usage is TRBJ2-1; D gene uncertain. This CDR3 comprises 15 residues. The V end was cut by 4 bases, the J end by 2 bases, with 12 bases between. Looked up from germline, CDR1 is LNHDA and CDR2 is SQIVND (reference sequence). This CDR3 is CASSRSRVTYNEQFF. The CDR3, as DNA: TGTGCCAGTAGTAGATCAAGAGTCACCTACAATGAGCAGTTCTTC.

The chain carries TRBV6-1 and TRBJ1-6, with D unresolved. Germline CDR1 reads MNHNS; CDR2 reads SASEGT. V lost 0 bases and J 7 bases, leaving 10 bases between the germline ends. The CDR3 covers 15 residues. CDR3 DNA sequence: TGTGCCAGCAGTGAAGCGCAAGCTAACAATTCACCCCTCCACTTT. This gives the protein CASSEAQANNSPLHF.

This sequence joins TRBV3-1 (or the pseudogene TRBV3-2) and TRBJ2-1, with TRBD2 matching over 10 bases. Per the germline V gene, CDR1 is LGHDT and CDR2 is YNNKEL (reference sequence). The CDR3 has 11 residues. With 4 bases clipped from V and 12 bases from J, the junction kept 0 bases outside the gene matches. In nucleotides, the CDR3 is TGTGCCAGCAGCCTAGCGGGAGGGCAGTTCTTC. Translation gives CASSLAGGQFF.

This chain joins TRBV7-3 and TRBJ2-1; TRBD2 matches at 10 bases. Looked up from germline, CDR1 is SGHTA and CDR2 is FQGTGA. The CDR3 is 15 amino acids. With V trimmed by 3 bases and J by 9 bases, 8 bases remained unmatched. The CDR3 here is CASSLASGSSSEQFF. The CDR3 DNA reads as TGTGCCAGCAGCTTGGCTAGCGGGAGTAGTAGTGAGCAGTTCTTC.

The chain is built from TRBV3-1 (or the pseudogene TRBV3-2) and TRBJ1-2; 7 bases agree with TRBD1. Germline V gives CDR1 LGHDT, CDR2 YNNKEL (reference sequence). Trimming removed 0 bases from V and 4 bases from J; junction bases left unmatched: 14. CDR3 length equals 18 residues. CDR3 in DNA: TGTGCCAGCAGCCAAGATCGGCGACGCGGGCAGGGGGGCTATGGCTACACCTTC. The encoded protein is CASSQDRRRGQGGYGYTF.

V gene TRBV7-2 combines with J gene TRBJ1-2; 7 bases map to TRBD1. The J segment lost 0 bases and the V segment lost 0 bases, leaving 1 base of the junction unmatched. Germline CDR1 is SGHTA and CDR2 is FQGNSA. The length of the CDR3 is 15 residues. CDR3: CASSLAGGSNYGYTF. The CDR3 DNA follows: TGTGCCAGCAGCTTAGCAGGGGGCTCTAACTATGGCTACACCTTC.

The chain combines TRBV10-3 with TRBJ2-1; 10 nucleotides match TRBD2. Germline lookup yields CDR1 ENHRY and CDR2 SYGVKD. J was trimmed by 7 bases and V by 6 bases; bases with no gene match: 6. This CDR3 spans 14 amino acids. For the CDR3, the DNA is TGTGCCATCAGGGCTAGCGGGAGTTTTAATGAGCAGTTCTTC. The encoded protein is CAIRASGSFNEQFF.

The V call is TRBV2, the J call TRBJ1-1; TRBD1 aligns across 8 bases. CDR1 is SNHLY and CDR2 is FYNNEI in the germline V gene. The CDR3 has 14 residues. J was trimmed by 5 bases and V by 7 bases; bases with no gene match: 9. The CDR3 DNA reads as TGTGCCAGCACGGAACAGGGGGATCGTACTGAAGCTTTCTTT. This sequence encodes CASTEQGDRTEAFF.

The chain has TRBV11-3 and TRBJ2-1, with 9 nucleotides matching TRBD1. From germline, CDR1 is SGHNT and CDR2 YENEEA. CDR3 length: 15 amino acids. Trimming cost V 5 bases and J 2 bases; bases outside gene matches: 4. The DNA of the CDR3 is TGTGCCAGCAGCCCCGGGACAGGGCCCTACAATGAGCAGTTCTTC. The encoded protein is CASSPGTGPYNEQFF.

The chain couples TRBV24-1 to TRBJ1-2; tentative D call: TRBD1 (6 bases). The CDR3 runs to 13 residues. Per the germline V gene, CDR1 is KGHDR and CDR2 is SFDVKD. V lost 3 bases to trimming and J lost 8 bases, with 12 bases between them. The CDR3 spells CATSDPRDNGYTF. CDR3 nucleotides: TGTGCCACCAGTGATCCCCGGGACAACGGCTACACCTTC.